Listed below are T cell receptor beta chains from one sample, sequenced in a study of blood T cell repertoires in COVID-19. Data came from immunoSEQ multiplex PCR; TCRdb stores just in-frame clones and leaves some out. This repertoire shows 200,000 to 300,000 clones, 70% to 90% found once; its top ten account for 1.2% to 1.5%. The sequenced material came from peripheral blood. These receptors were collected from an elderly man with acute or convalescent COVID-19. The CDR3 runs from the conserved cysteine through the conserved F or W. The order of the fields is clone size, J gene, V gene, D gene, CDR3 DNA, CDR3 protein. A D gene is named only where the DNA matches it firmly. Expanded clones are given a class, and other clones once, few, many or no size at all.

clone size: -
J gene: TRBJ1-1
V gene: TRBV2
D gene: -
CDR3 DNA: TGTGCCAGCAGTGAATTGGGAGTACGGGGGGGAACTGAAGCTTTCTTT
CDR3 protein: CASSELGVRGGTEAFF

clone size: once
J gene: TRBJ1-5
V gene: TRBV24-1
D gene: TRBD1
CDR3 DNA: TGTGCCACCAGTGATTTCAGGACAGGGGTCTCCCGAGGTCAGCCCCAGCATTTT
CDR3 protein: CATSDFRTGVSRGQPQHF

clone size: -
J gene: TRBJ2-7
V gene: TRBV27
D gene: TRBD2
CDR3 DNA: TGTGCCAGCAGCCTGGGGGGGAGGGGCTACGAGCAGTACTTC
CDR3 protein: CASSLGGRGYEQYF

clone size: -
J gene: TRBJ2-2
V gene: TRBV14
D gene: TRBD2
CDR3 DNA: TGTGCCAGCAGCCAGCTTAGCGGGAGGGCCCCCGGGGAGCTGTTTTTT
CDR3 protein: CASSQLSGRAPGELFF

clone size: -
J gene: TRBJ1-6
V gene: TRBV2
D gene: TRBD1
CDR3 DNA: TGTGCCAGCAGGCAGGGGGCCTACTATAATTCACCCCTCCACTTT
CDR3 protein: CASRQGAYYNSPLHF

clone size: -
J gene: TRBJ1-1
V gene: TRBV5-4
D gene: -
CDR3 DNA: TGTGCCAGCAGCTTGCGGGTCGGGGAGAGCACTGAAGCTTTCTTT
CDR3 protein: CASSLRVGESTEAFF

clone size: -
J gene: TRBJ2-4
V gene: TRBV2
D gene: -
CDR3 DNA: TGTGCCAGCAGTGATAGGGGGATCGACATTCAGTACTTC
CDR3 protein: CASSDRGIDIQYF

clone size: -
J gene: TRBJ2-7
V gene: TRBV7-9
D gene: -
CDR3 DNA: TGTGCCAGCAGCTTCGGGGGGCGGACGTACGAGCAGTACTTC
CDR3 protein: CASSFGGRTYEQYF

clone size: -
J gene: TRBJ2-5
V gene: TRBV29-1
D gene: -
CDR3 DNA: TGCAGCGTTGAGGAGACAGCAGAGACCCAGTACTTC
CDR3 protein: CSVEETAETQYF

clone size: -
J gene: TRBJ2-7
V gene: TRBV7-2
D gene: TRBD2
CDR3 DNA: TGTGCCAGCAGCTTGAGACTAGCGGGAAACTACGAGCAGTACTTC
CDR3 protein: CASSLRLAGNYEQYF

clone size: -
J gene: TRBJ1-2
V gene: TRBV5-8
D gene: TRBD1
CDR3 DNA: TGTGCCAGCAGTAGGGACAGGGGGTATGGCTACACCTTC
CDR3 protein: CASSRDRGYGYTF

clone size: -
J gene: TRBJ1-5
V gene: TRBV29-1
D gene: -
CDR3 DNA: TGCAGCGCCAAGGTAGGGCCGGGGGTTAGCAATCAGCCCCAGCATTTT
CDR3 protein: CSAKVGPGVSNQPQHF

clone size: -
J gene: TRBJ2-1
V gene: TRBV14
D gene: TRBD2
CDR3 DNA: TGTGCCAGCAGCCCGCTAGCGGGGCGCTACAATGAGCAGTTCTTC
CDR3 protein: CASSPLAGRYNEQFF

clone size: -
J gene: TRBJ1-2
V gene: TRBV7-2
D gene: -
CDR3 DNA: TGTGCCAGCAGCCCGGACTCGGCCTATGGCTACACCTTC
CDR3 protein: CASSPDSAYGYTF

clone size: -
J gene: TRBJ2-2
V gene: TRBV11-3
D gene: -
CDR3 DNA: TGTGCCAGCAGCTTATGGTTTGGAGGGAACACCGGGGAGCTGTTTTTT
CDR3 protein: CASSLWFGGNTGELFF

clone size: few
J gene: TRBJ1-1
V gene: TRBV5-1
D gene: -
CDR3 DNA: TGCGCCAGCAGCCTCTACCCCGAAAACACTGAAGCTTTCTTT
CDR3 protein: CASSLYPENTEAFF

clone size: -
J gene: TRBJ1-1
V gene: TRBV9
D gene: -
CDR3 DNA: TGTGCCAGCAGCGAGAGCCGAGGGAACACTGAAGCTTTCTTT
CDR3 protein: CASSESRGNTEAFF

clone size: -
J gene: TRBJ1-1
V gene: TRBV7-2
D gene: TRBD1
CDR3 DNA: TGTGCCAGCAGTCAAAGAACACTCCGGGACAGTGACACTGAAGCTTTCTTT
CDR3 protein: CASSQRTLRDSDTEAFF

clone size: -
J gene: TRBJ1-1
V gene: TRBV24-1
D gene: -
CDR3 DNA: TGTGCCACCAGTGAGGCAGGGCGGAACACTGAAGCTTTCTTT
CDR3 protein: CATSEAGRNTEAFF

clone size: -
J gene: TRBJ1-4
V gene: TRBV5-5
D gene: -
CDR3 DNA: TGTGCCAGCAGCGCCCTATTGGGCGAGAATGAAAAACTGTTTTTT
CDR3 protein: CASSALLGENEKLFF

clone size: -
J gene: TRBJ2-3
V gene: TRBV5-4
D gene: -
CDR3 DNA: TGTGCCAGCAGCTTGCAACAGGGAAGCACAGATACGCAGTATTTT
CDR3 protein: CASSLQQGSTDTQYF

clone size: -
J gene: TRBJ2-5
V gene: TRBV6-5
D gene: TRBD2
CDR3 DNA: TGTGCCAGCAGTTACGGACTAGCGGGGGGGGAGACCCAGTACTTC
CDR3 protein: CASSYGLAGGETQYF

clone size: few
J gene: TRBJ1-1
V gene: TRBV5-1
D gene: TRBD1
CDR3 DNA: TGCGCCAGCAGCTGGGGACAGGAGAACACTGAAGCTTTCTTT
CDR3 protein: CASSWGQENTEAFF

clone size: -
J gene: TRBJ2-3
V gene: TRBV5-8
D gene: TRBD2
CDR3 DNA: TGTGCCAGCAGCTTGAGTACTAGCGGGAGAGCCCCTCAGTATTTT
CDR3 protein: CASSLSTSGRAPQYF

clone size: few
J gene: TRBJ1-2
V gene: TRBV28
D gene: TRBD1
CDR3 DNA: TGTGCCAGCATCCCGTGGGGACAGGGTGTTGGCTACACCTTC
CDR3 protein: CASIPWGQGVGYTF

clone size: -
J gene: TRBJ1-6
V gene: TRBV12-5
D gene: -
CDR3 DNA: TGTGCTAGTGGTTCAGTCCAGGGGTACTCCTATAATTCACCCCTCCACTTT
CDR3 protein: CASGSVQGYSYNSPLHF

clone size: -
J gene: TRBJ1-2
V gene: TRBV4-2
D gene: -
CDR3 DNA: TGTGCCAGCAGCCAGCCGGGGAGAGCTAACTATGGCTACACCTTC
CDR3 protein: CASSQPGRANYGYTF

clone size: -
J gene: TRBJ1-4
V gene: TRBV5-1
D gene: TRBD1
CDR3 DNA: TGCGCCAGCAGCCGGACAGGGGGCGGGACTAATGAAAAACTGTTTTTT
CDR3 protein: CASSRTGGGTNEKLFF

clone size: -
J gene: TRBJ2-1
V gene: TRBV28
D gene: TRBD2
CDR3 DNA: TGTGCCAGCAGTTCCAGGACTAGCGAGTTTGTCAATGAGCAGTTCTTC
CDR3 protein: CASSSRTSEFVNEQFF

clone size: -
J gene: TRBJ1-3
V gene: TRBV18
D gene: -
CDR3 DNA: TGTGCCAGCTCACCACGAATCCCCGGGGCTGGAAACACCATATATTTT
CDR3 protein: CASSPRIPGAGNTIYF

clone size: -
J gene: TRBJ1-2
V gene: TRBV28
D gene: -
CDR3 DNA: TGTGCCAGCAGCCTCGGGGGGGGACCTGGCTACACCTTC
CDR3 protein: CASSLGGGPGYTF

clone size: once
J gene: TRBJ1-1
V gene: TRBV29-1
D gene: -
CDR3 DNA: TGCAGCGTTGTATCCCTTCAGGTATCAACTGAAGCTTTCTTT
CDR3 protein: CSVVSLQVSTEAFF

clone size: -
J gene: TRBJ1-2
V gene: TRBV14
D gene: TRBD1
CDR3 DNA: TGTGCCAGCAGCCGGGACAGTTACAAGGGGATCTATGGCTACACCTTC
CDR3 protein: CASSRDSYKGIYGYTF

clone size: -
J gene: TRBJ2-7
V gene: TRBV6-2/TRBV6-3
D gene: -
CDR3 DNA: TGTGCCAGCAGTTACCGCGGGGGCTCCGTGAGTGTCTACGAGCAGTACTTC
CDR3 protein: CASSYRGGSVSVYEQYF

clone size: few
J gene: TRBJ1-1
V gene: TRBV2
D gene: -
CDR3 DNA: TGTGCCAGCACCACGGGGGGCTGGATGAACACTGAAGCTTTCTTT
CDR3 protein: CASTTGGWMNTEAFF

clone size: -
J gene: TRBJ1-1
V gene: TRBV5-1
D gene: -
CDR3 DNA: TGCGCCAGCAGCTTGGGACAGGAAGCTTTCTTT
CDR3 protein: CASSLGQEAFF

clone size: -
J gene: TRBJ2-4
V gene: TRBV4-2
D gene: -
CDR3 DNA: TGTGCCAGCAGCCAAGATGAGGAGGTTGGCATTCAGTACTTC
CDR3 protein: CASSQDEEVGIQYF

clone size: -
J gene: TRBJ1-5
V gene: TRBV27
D gene: -
CDR3 DNA: TGTGCCAGCAGTTCCGGACAACTTAGCAATCAGCCCCAGCATTTT
CDR3 protein: CASSSGQLSNQPQHF

clone size: -
J gene: TRBJ2-2
V gene: TRBV24-1
D gene: TRBD2
CDR3 DNA: TGTGCCACCAGTGATCGGGTTAGCGGGAGTGGGTATACCGGGGAGCTGTTTTTT
CDR3 protein: CATSDRVSGSGYTGELFF

clone size: once
J gene: TRBJ2-7
V gene: TRBV2
D gene: TRBD1
CDR3 DNA: TGTGCCAGCAGTGAGTGGGACAGGGTCGAGCAGTACTTC
CDR3 protein: CASSEWDRVEQYF

clone size: -
J gene: TRBJ2-1
V gene: TRBV5-1
D gene: TRBD1
CDR3 DNA: TGCGCCAGCAGCCCGAGGATTTACAGGGGTAGGAGGATGACAGACAATGAGCAGTTCTTC
CDR3 protein: CASSPRIYRGRRMTDNEQFF

clone size: once
J gene: TRBJ1-2
V gene: TRBV2
D gene: -
CDR3 DNA: TGTGCCAGCAGACTGCAAGGGGTCCCTTATGGCTACACCTTC
CDR3 protein: CASRLQGVPYGYTF

clone size: -
J gene: TRBJ2-7
V gene: TRBV5-1
D gene: -
CDR3 DNA: TGCGCCAGCAGCTTGGGAGGGTACGAGCAGTACTTC
CDR3 protein: CASSLGGYEQYF

clone size: -
J gene: TRBJ1-5
V gene: TRBV19
D gene: -
CDR3 DNA: TGTGCCAGCACCGGGAGGGATAGGGGCAATCAGCCCCAGCATTTT
CDR3 protein: CASTGRDRGNQPQHF

clone size: -
J gene: TRBJ2-2
V gene: TRBV11-3
D gene: TRBD1
CDR3 DNA: TGTGCCAGCAGCACTAGCCCCCGGGACAGGGTCGGCACCGGGGAGCTGTTTTTT
CDR3 protein: CASSTSPRDRVGTGELFF

clone size: -
J gene: TRBJ2-7
V gene: TRBV7-2
D gene: TRBD1
CDR3 DNA: TGTGCCAGCAGCCGACAGGGGGCGGGCGAGCAGTACTTC
CDR3 protein: CASSRQGAGEQYF

clone size: -
J gene: TRBJ2-7
V gene: TRBV6-2/TRBV6-3
D gene: -
CDR3 DNA: TGTGCCAGCAGTTCAAGGGGTTACGAGCAGTACTTC
CDR3 protein: CASSSRGYEQYF

clone size: few
J gene: TRBJ2-1
V gene: TRBV6-2/TRBV6-3
D gene: TRBD2
CDR3 DNA: TGTGCCAGCAGTTACCCCAGCGGGAAGATCTTC
CDR3 protein: CASSYPSGKIF